The next 23 T cell receptor beta chains were all read from a single sample in a study of OX40 agonist ivuxolimab in advanced cancers. Library preparation employed the immunoSEQ multiplex PCR assay. TCRdb retrieved this table from immuneACCESS and kept in-frame rearrangements only. Not all clones are present; in checked studies, unresolved V genes account for under half, and no reason is known for the remainder. Recorded for this sample are 55,000 to 85,000 clones; about nine tenths of them occurred a single time. Of the sample, about 2.7% falls within the top ten clones. The sample here was CD4+ or CD8+ T cells sorted from blood, taken in a trial of the OX40 agonist ivuxolimab. The receptors were gathered from an adult with an advanced solid tumor such as melanoma, head and neck, liver or kidney cancer.

The V call is TRBV7-2, the J call TRBJ2-1, with 11 nucleotides matching TRBD1. Germline CDR1 reads SGHTA; CDR2 reads FQGNSA. The V gene end was trimmed by 5 bases and the J gene end by 2 bases; junction bases not matched to a gene: 2. The CDR3 spans 15 residues. CDR3 coding DNA: TGTGCCAGCAGCCGGGACAGGGGGACCTACAATGAGCAGTTCTTC. It is translated as CASSRDRGTYNEQFF.

The chain employs TRBV11-2 and TRBJ2-3; TRBD2 is a possible D gene (5 bases). Deletions cut 2 bases from V and 5 bases from J, with 17 bases between. This CDR3 contains 16 residues. The germline CDR1 and CDR2 sequences are SGHAT and FQNNGV. The CDR3: CASSLQRVRTGDTQYF. The CDR3 DNA reads TGTGCCAGCAGCTTACAGAGGGTCCGGACGGGAGATACGCAGTATTTT.

The chain couples TRBV5-5 to TRBJ1-5; a weak D match, TRBD1 (6 bases). Germline V CDR1 and CDR2: SGHKS, YYEKEE (reference sequence). This CDR3 spans 18 amino acids. The V end lost 3 bases, the J end lost 2 bases, and 21 bases lay between the germline ends. CDR3 sequence reads: CASSSGRGATLGNQPQHF. CDR3 DNA: TGTGCCAGCAGCTCGGGCAGGGGAGCCACCTTGGGCAATCAGCCCCAGCATTTT.

V usage is TRBV4-2 and J usage is TRBJ2-5, with D possibly TRBD2 on 6 matching bases. V was trimmed by 1 base and J by 2 bases, leaving 8 bases between them. CDR3 length: 14 residues. Germline values: CDR1 LGHNA, CDR2 YNFKEQ. CDR3 nucleotide sequence: TGTGCCAGCAGCCAAGGCGGACTACAAGAGACCCAGTACTTC. Translation: CASSQGGLQETQYF.

This clone came up a few times. The chain couples TRBV7-6 to TRBJ1-2; D possibly corresponds to TRBD1 (6 bases). Germline V gene lookup returns CDR1 SGHVS and CDR2 FNYEAQ. CDR3 size: 13 residues. V gave up 4 bases and J gave up 7 bases, with 13 bases separating them. The CDR3, as DNA: TGTGCCAGCAGCTCGGAGGGAGGGGGTGGCTACACCTTC. This translates into CASSSEGGGGYTF.

This rearrangement joins TRBV5-4 to TRBJ2-7, with TRBD2 matching over 7 bases. In germline, CDR1 is SGHNT, CDR2 YYREEE (reference sequence). Trimming at V came to 4 bases and at J to 2 bases, leaving 6 bases not matched to a gene. This CDR3 comprises 14 residues. The CDR3 loop reads CASSPYRGAYEQYF. CDR3 nucleotides: TGTGCCAGCAGCCCCTACCGGGGGGCCTACGAGCAGTACTTC.

V gene TRBV29-1 combines with J gene TRBJ1-4; 7 bases agree with TRBD1. The V segment lost 7 bases and the J segment 2 bases; nucleotides outside the gene matches: 7. This CDR3 region has 14 residues. Germline V gene lookup returns CDR1 SQVTM and CDR2 ANQGSEA. This CDR3 is CSARGQETNEKLFF. CDR3 coding DNA: TGCAGCGCACGAGGACAGGAGACTAATGAAAAACTGTTTTTT.

The chain links TRBV9 to TRBJ1-2; TRBD1 matches 12 bases. Germline loops: CDR1 SGDLS, CDR2 YYNGEE. The V gene end was trimmed by 3 bases and the J gene end by 12 bases; junction bases not matched to a gene: 6. The CDR3 has 13 residues. CDR3 loop: CASSAWDRGRDTF. CDR3 DNA: TGTGCCAGCAGCGCTTGGGACAGGGGGCGAGACACCTTC.

The rearrangement links TRBV6-5 to TRBJ2-7, with D perhaps TRBD1 or TRBD2 (6 bases each). The germline V and J ends were trimmed by 10 bases and 7 bases, with 20 bases remaining between them. CDR1 and CDR2 from the germline V gene are MNHEY and SVGAGI. The length of the CDR3 is 13 residues. The CDR3 loop reads CATHPSGAGEQYF. The CDR3 region has the DNA TGTGCCACCCACCCGTCGGGGGCGGGGGAGCAGTACTTC.

The genes are TRBV5-4 and TRBJ2-5; 8 bases line up with TRBD1. From germline, CDR1 is SGHNT and CDR2 YYREEE (reference sequence). The CDR3 is made up of 14 amino acids. Unmatched junction bases numbered 3, after V lost 3 bases and J lost 2 bases. The CDR3 nucleotides are TGTGCCAGCAGCTGGCGGACAGGGCAAGAGACCCAGTACTTC. It yields the protein CASSWRTGQETQYF.

The chain couples TRBV9 to TRBJ1-3; weak D call: TRBD1 (6 bases). From germline, CDR1 is SGDLS and CDR2 YYNGEE. The V end was cut by 3 bases, the J end by 0 bases, with 10 bases between. The CDR3 is made up of 15 amino acids. The CDR3 nucleotides read TGTGCCAGCAGCGCGACAGGACTCTCTGGAAACACCATATATTTT. Protein product: CASSATGLSGNTIYF.

A single count supports this clone. The chain has TRBV6-5 and TRBJ1-1, with D possibly being TRBD1 (5 bases). Trimming removed 6 bases from V and 0 bases from J, with 8 bases in between. This CDR3 contains 13 residues. The V gene's germline CDR1 is MNHEY and CDR2 SVGAGI. CDR3: CASSRQLNTEAFF. CDR3 in DNA: TGTGCCAGCAGCCGACAGTTGAACACTGAAGCTTTCTTT.

The rearrangement joins TRBV7-9 to TRBJ2-6; D ambiguous. CDR3 length: 17 residues. Trimming stripped 3 bases from V and 0 bases from J, with 12 bases between. CDR1 SEHNR and CDR2 FQNEAQ come from the germline V gene (reference sequence). CDR3 DNA sequence: TGTGCCAGCAGCTTCGTAACCCGGAGCTCTGGGGCCAACGTCCTGACTTTC. It translates to CASSFVTRSSGANVLTF.

The chain recombines TRBV20-1 with TRBJ1-1, with unresolved D. V lost 3 bases, J lost 3 bases, and 5 bases lay in between. CDR3 size: 11 residues. Germline V lookup: CDR1 DFQATT, CDR2 SNEGSKA (reference sequence). CDR3 nucleotide sequence: TGCAGTGCTAGCTCGGACACTGAAGCTTTCTTT. It specifies CSASSDTEAFF.

J is TRBJ2-5 and V is TRBV5-8; 8 bases align to TRBD1. The V gene end was trimmed by 5 bases and the J gene end by 5 bases; junction bases not matched to a gene: 8. This CDR3 spans 14 amino acids. Germline lookup yields CDR1 SGHTS and CDR2 YDEGEE. Written as DNA, the CDR3 is TGTGCCAGCAGTAAATCGGACAGGGCCGAGACCCAGTACTTC. Translating it yields CASSKSDRAETQYF.

V gene TRBV5-6 combines with J gene TRBJ1-1; D possibly corresponds to TRBD1 (5 bases). Trimming stripped 4 bases from V and 1 base from J, with 11 bases between. The CDR3 has 14 residues. The V gene's germline CDR1 is SGHDT and CDR2 YYEEEE. CDR3 sequence: CASSAGPENTEAFF. The CDR3 nucleotides read TGTGCCAGCAGCGCGGGACCAGAGAACACTGAAGCTTTCTTT.

The gene calls are TRBV9 and TRBJ1-5, with no clear D. Trimming removed 4 bases at V and 0 bases at J, with 11 bases between. Germline V gene data show CDR1 as SGDLS and CDR2 as YYNGEE. CDR3 size: 15 residues. This CDR3 is CASSSTASSNQPQHF. In nucleotides, the CDR3 is TGTGCCAGCAGCTCAACGGCCAGTAGCAATCAGCCCCAGCATTTT.

The chain is built from TRBV28 and TRBJ2-2, with TRBD1 identical over 12 bases. CDR1 and CDR2 from the germline V gene are MDHEN and SYDVKM. The V gene end was trimmed by 4 bases and the J gene end by 6 bases; junction bases not matched to a gene: 3. The CDR3 runs to 15 residues. The CDR3 protein is CASSSGQGAPGELFF. CDR3 DNA: TGTGCCAGCAGTTCGGGACAGGGGGCGCCCGGGGAGCTGTTTTTT.

The count of this clone is one. This chain uses TRBV2 with TRBJ1-2; 12 bases are a match to TRBD1. The ends lost 6 bases at V and 3 bases at J; junction bases unmatched: 14. Germline CDR1 reads SNHLY; CDR2 reads FYNNEI. The CDR3 is 18 amino acids. The CDR3 DNA follows: TGTGCCAGCAGGGTTTCCCGGGACAGGGGGCAGGAGGACTATGGCTACACCTTC. It specifies CASRVSRDRGQEDYGYTF. The complete variable domain, with remaining parts taken from reference TRBV2 and TRBJ1-2, reads EPEVTQTPSHQVTQMGQEVILRCVPISNHLYFYWYRQILGQKVEFLVSFYNNEISEKSEIFDDQFSVERPDGSNFTLKIRSTKLEDSAMYFCASRVSRDRGQEDYGYTFGSGTRLTVV.

V gene TRBV9 combines with J gene TRBJ1-3; no clear D gene. Germline V gene lookup returns CDR1 SGDLS and CDR2 YYNGEE. The V and J ends lost 3 bases and 6 bases respectively, with 4 bases between them. The CDR3 extends over 11 amino acids. The CDR3 bases are TGTGCCAGCAGCGCAACAAACACCATATATTTT. Protein sequence: CASSATNTIYF.

The chain is built from TRBV30 and TRBJ2-3; D not certain. With 1 base removed from V and 6 bases from J, the gap between germline ends came to 20 bases. The CDR3 length is 16 residues. Germline CDR1 GTSNPN, CDR2 SVGIG (reference sequence). Here the CDR3 reads CAWSASLLPHPDTQYF. For the CDR3, the DNA is TGTGCCTGGAGTGCCTCTCTACTACCTCACCCCGATACGCAGTATTTT.

The rearrangement joins TRBV6-1 to TRBJ1-5, with a possible D match to TRBD1 (6 bases). The germline V gene encodes CDR1 MNHNS and CDR2 SASEGT. Trimming cost V 6 bases and J 1 base, with 13 bases left between them. This CDR3 spans 15 amino acids. The CDR3 DNA reads as TGTGCCAGCAGCGGACAGTGGCGGAGCAATCAGCCCCAGCATTTT. Protein: CASSGQWRSNQPQHF.

This sequence joins TRBV5-1 and TRBJ2-7, with D possibly TRBD1 on 6 matching bases. The V and J ends lost 0 bases and 3 bases respectively, with 7 bases between them. The CDR3 covers 13 residues. Germline lookup yields CDR1 SGHRS and CDR2 YFSETQ. CDR3 nucleotides: TGCGCCAGCAGCTTGGGACAGGTCTACGAGCAGTACTTC. Its translation is CASSLGQVYEQYF.